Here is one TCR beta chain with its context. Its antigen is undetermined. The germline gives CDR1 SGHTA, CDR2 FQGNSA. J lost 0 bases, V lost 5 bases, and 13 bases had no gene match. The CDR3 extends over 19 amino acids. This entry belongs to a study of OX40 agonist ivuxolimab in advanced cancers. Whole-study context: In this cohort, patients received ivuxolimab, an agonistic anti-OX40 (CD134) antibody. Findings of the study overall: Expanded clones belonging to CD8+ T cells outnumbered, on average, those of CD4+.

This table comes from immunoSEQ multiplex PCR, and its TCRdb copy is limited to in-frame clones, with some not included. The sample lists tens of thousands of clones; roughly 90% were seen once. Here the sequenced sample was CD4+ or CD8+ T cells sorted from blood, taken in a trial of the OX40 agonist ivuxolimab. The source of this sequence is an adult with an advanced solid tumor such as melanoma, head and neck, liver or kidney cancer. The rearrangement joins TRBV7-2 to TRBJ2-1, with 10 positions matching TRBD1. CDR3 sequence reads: CASSRTGTGERTSYNEQFF. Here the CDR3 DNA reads TGTGCCAGCAGCCGAACCGGGACAGGGGAAAGAACCTCCTACAATGAGCAGTTCTTC. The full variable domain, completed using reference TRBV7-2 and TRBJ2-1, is GAGVSQSPSNKVTEKGKDVELRCDPISGHTALYWYRQSLGQGLEFLIYFQGNSAPDKSGLPSDRFSAERTGGSVSTLTIQRTQQEDSAVYLCASSRTGTGERTSYNEQFFGPGTRLTVL.